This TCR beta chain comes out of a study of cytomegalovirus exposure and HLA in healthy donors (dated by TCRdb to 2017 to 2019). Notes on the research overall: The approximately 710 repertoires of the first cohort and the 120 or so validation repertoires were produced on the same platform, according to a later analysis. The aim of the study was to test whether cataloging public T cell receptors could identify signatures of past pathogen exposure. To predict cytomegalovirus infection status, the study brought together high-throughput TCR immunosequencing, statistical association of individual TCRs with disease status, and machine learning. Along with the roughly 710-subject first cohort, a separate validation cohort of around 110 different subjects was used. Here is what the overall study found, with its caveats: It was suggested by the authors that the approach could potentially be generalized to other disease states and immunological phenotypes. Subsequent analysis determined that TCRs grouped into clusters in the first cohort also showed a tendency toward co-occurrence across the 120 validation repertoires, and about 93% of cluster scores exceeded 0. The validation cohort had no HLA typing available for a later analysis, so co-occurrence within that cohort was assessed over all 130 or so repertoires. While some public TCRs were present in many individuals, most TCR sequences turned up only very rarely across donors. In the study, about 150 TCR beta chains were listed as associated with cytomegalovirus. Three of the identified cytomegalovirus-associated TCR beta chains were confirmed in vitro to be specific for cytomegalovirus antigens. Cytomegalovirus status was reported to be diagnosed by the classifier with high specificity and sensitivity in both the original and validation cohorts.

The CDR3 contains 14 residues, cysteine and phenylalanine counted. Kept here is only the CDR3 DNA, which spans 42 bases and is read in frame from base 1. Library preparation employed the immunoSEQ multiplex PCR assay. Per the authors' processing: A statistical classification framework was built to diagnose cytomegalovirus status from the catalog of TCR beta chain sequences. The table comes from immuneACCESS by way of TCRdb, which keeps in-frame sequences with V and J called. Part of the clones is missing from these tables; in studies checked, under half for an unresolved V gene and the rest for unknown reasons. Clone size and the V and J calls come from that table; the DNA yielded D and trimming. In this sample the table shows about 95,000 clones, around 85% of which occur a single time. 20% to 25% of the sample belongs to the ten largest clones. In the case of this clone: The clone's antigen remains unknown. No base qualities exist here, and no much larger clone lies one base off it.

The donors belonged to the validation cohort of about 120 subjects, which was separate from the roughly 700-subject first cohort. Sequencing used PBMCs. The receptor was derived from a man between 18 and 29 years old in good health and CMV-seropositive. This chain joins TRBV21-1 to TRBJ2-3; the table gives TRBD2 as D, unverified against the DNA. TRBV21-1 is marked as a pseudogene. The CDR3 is CASSKANCTDTQYF. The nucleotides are TGTGCCAGCAGCAAAGCAAACTGCACAGATACGCAGTATTTT.